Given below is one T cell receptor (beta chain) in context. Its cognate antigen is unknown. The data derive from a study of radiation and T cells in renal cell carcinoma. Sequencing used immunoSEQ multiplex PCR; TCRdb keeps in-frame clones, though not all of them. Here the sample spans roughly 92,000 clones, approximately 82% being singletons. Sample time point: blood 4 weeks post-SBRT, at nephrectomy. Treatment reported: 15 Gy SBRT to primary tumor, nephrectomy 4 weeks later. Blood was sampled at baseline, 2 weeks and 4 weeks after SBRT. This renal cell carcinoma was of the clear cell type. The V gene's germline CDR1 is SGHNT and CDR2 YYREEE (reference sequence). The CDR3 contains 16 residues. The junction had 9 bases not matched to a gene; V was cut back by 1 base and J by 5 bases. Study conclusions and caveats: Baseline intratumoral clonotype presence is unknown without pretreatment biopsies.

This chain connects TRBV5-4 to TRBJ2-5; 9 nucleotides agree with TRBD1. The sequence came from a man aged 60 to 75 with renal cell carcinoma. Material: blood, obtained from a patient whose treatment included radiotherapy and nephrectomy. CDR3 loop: CASSLRGHRGQETQYF. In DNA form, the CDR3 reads TGTGCCAGCAGCTTGAGGGGGCACAGGGGGCAGGAGACCCAGTACTTC.